This T cell receptor (beta chain) came from a study of cytomegalovirus exposure and HLA in healthy donors. The CDR3 sequence is 12 residues long. V was clipped by 3 bases and J by 3 bases, with 8 bases between them. Germline assignment: CDR1 GTSNPN and CDR2 SVGIG (reference sequence). In the PCR, 60 Vbeta and 13 Jbeta primers were used. TCRdb's copy holds only in-frame clones and misses some; the assay was immunoSEQ multiplex PCR. The table has under 200,000 clones, 80% seen once. Study findings and constraints: Association of a missense DCLRE1C variant with TCR beta V- and J-gene trimming was reported in a later analysis. An analysis that was carried out later associated 16,951 TCR beta sequences with HLA alleles at 0.05 false discovery rate.

As to this clone: Its antigen is undetermined.

The chain recombines TRBV30 with TRBJ1-1; D is uncertain. Material for sequencing was PBMCs. The receptor was isolated from a man aged 30-40 years in good health and CMV-seronegative. CDR3 protein: CAWRWGDTEAFF. The CDR3 DNA is TGTGCCTGGAGATGGGGAGACACTGAAGCTTTCTTT.